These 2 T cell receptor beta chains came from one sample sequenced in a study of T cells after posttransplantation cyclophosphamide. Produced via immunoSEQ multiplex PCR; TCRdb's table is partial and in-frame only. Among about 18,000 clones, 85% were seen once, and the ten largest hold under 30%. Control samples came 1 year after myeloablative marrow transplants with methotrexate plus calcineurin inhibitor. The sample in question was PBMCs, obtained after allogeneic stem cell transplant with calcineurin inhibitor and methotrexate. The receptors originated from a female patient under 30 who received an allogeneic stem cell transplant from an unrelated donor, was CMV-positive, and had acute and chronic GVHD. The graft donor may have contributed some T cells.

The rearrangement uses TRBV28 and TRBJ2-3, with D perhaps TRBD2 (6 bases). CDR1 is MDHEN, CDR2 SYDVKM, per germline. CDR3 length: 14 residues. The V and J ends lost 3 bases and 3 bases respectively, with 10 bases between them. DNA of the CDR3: TGTGCCAGCAGTTTTCGGGGGAATACAGATACGCAGTATTTT. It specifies CASSFRGNTDTQYF.

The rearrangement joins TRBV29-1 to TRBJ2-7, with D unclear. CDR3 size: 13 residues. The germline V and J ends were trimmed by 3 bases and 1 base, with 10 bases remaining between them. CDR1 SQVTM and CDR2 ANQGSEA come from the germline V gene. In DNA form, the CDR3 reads TGCAGCGTTGATGGGCACGGATCCTACGAGCAGTACTTC. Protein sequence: CSVDGHGSYEQYF.